This T cell receptor (beta chain) is from a study of radiotherapy plus CTLA-4 blockade in lung cancer. Overall study: Disease control was seen in about 30% of patients, objective responses in approximately 19%.

As to this clone: Its antigen remains unidentified.

People whose metastatic non-small-cell lung cancer was chemo-refractory got focal radiation along with CTLA-4 blockade by ipilimumab. CDR1 is SGHTA and CDR2 is FQGNSA in the germline V gene. V was clipped by 3 bases and J by 7 bases, with 7 bases between them. The CDR3 loop spans 12 amino acids. Assay used: immunoSEQ multiplex PCR; TCRdb lists only in-frame clones, some missing. The sample holds roughly 66,000 clones, around 86% seen once. Study-level results: After radiotherapy and ipilimumab, tumor-derived clones expanded in peripheral blood. With interferon-beta, early dynamics of blood T cell clones were reported to best predict response.

The TCR sequence derives from a human donor with non-small cell lung cancer who had a partial response to radiotherapy plus ipilimumab. The sequencing here drew on peripheral blood, taken from a patient treated with radiotherapy plus ipilimumab. The chain is built from TRBV7-2 and TRBJ2-1; tentatively, D is TRBD2 (5 bases). CDR3 sequence (DNA): TGTGCCAGCAGCTTCCAGCGGAATGAGCAGTTCTTC. This translates into CASSFQRNEQFF.